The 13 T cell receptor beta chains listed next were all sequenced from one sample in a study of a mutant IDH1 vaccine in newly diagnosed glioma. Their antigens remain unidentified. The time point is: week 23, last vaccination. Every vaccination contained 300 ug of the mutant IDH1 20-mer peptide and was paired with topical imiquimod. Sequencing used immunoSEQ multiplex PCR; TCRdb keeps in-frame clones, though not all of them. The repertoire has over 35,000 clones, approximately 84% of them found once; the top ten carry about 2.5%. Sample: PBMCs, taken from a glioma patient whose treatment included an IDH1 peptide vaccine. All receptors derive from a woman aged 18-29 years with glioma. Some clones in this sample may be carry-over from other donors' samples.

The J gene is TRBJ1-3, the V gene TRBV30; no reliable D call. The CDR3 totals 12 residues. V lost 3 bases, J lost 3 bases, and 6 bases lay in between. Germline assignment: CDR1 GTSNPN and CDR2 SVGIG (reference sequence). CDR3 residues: CAWRQRGNTIYF. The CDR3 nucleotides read TGTGCCTGGAGGCAGCGTGGAAACACCATATATTTT.

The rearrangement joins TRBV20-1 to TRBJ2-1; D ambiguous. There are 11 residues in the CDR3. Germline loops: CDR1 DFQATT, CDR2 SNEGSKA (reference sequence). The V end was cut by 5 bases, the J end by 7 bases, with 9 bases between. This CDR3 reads CSAGPRNEQFF. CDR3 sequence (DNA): TGCAGTGCTGGCCCCAGGAATGAGCAGTTCTTC.

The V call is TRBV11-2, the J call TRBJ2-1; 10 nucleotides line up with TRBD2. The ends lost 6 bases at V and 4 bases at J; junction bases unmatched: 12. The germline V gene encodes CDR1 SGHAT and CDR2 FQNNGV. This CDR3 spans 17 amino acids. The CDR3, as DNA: TGTGCCAGCAGTCCCCAAAACCTAGCGGGAGTATACAATGAGCAGTTCTTC. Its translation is CASSPQNLAGVYNEQFF.

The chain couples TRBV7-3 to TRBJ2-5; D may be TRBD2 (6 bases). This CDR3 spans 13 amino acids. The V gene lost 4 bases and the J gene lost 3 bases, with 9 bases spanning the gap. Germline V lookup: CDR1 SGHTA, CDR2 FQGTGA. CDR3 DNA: TGTGCCAGCAGCTCGGGGGTTAAAGAGACCCAGTACTTC. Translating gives CASSSGVKETQYF. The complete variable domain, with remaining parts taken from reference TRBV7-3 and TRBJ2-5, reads GAGVSQTPSNKVTEKGKYVELRCDPISGHTALYWYRQSLGQGPEFLIYFQGTGAADDSGLPNDRFFAVRPEGSVSTLKIQRTERGDSAVYLCASSSGVKETQYFGPGTRLLVL.

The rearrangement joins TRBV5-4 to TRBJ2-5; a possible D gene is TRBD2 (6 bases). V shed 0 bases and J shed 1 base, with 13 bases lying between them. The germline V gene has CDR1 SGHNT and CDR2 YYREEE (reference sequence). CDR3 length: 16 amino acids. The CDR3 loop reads CASSLEWGVSQETQYF. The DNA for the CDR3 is TGTGCCAGCAGCTTGGAATGGGGGGTCTCCCAAGAGACCCAGTACTTC.

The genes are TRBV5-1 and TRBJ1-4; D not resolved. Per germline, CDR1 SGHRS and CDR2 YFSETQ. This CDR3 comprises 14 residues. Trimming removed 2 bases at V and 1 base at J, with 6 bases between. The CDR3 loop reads CASSLAGTNEKLFF. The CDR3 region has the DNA TGCGCCAGCAGCTTAGCAGGAACTAATGAAAAACTGTTTTTT.

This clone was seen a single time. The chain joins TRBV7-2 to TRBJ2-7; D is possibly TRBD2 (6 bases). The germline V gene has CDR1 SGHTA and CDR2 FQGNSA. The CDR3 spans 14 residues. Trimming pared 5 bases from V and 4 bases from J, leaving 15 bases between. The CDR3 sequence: CASSPTPSGYEQYF. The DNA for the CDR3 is TGTGCCAGCAGCCCCACCCCCAGCGGGTACGAGCAGTACTTC.

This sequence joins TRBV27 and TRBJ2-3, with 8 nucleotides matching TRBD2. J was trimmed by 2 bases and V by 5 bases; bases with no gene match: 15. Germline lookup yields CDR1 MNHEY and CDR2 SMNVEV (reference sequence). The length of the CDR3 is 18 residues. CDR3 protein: CASSQPPGGRGATDTQYF. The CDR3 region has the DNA TGTGCCAGCAGTCAACCCCCGGGGGGGCGGGGGGCCACAGATACGCAGTATTTT.

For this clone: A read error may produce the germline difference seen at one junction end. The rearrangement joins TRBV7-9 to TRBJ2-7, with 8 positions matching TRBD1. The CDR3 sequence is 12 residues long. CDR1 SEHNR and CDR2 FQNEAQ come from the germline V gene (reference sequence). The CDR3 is CASSLGAGTGAF. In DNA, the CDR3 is TGTGCCAGCAGCTTAGGGGCTGGGACAGGAGCCTTC. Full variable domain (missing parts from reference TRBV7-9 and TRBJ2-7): DTGVSQNPRHKITKRGQNVTFRCDPISEHNRLYWYRQTLGQGPEFLTYFQNEAQLEKSRLLSDRFSAERPKGSFSTLEIQRTEQGDSAMYLCASSLGAGTGAFGPGTRLTVT.

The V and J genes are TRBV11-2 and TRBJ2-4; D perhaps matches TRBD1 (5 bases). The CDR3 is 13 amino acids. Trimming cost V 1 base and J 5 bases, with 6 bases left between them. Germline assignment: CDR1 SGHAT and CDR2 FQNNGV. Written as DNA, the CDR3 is TGTGCCAGCAGCTTAGGACAGCAAAACATTCAGTACTTC. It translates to CASSLGQQNIQYF.

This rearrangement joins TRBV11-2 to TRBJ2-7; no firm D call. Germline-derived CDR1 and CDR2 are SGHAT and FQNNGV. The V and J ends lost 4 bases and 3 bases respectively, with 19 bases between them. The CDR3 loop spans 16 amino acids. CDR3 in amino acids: CASSSAGRFLGYEQYF. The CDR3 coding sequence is TGTGCCAGCAGCTCGGCCGGACGCTTCCTTGGCTACGAGCAGTACTTC.

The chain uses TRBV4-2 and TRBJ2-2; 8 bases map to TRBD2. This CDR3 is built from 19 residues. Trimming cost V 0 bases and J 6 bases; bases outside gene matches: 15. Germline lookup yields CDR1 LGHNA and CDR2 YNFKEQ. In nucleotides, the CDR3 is TGTGCCAGCAGCCAAGAGGGTGGGACTAGAGCGGGAGAAGCCGGGGAGCTGTTTTTT. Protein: CASSQEGGTRAGEAGELFF.

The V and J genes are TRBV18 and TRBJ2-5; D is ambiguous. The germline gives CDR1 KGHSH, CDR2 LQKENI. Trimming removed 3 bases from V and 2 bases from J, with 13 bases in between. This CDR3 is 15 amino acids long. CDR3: CASSPLPGVQETQYF. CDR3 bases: TGTGCCAGCTCACCCTTACCAGGAGTTCAAGAGACCCAGTACTTC.